Listed below are T cell receptor beta chains from one sample, sequenced in a study of blood T cell repertoires in COVID-19. The data were produced by immunoSEQ multiplex PCR, yet TCRdb's version contains in-frame clones alone and is incomplete. Of under 300,000 clones listed, 83% were seen once; the top ten hold more than 5%. Input material: peripheral blood. The receptors stem from a human donor in a cohort sampled during active COVID-19. The CDR3 runs from the conserved cysteine through the conserved F or W. Each record gives: J gene, V gene, clone size, D gene, CDR3 DNA, CDR3 protein. D genes are given only for firm matches. Clone size is stated in some rows and not others, as once, few, many or a class when expanded.

TRBJ2-2	TRBV7-6	-	TRBD1	TGTGCCAGCACCTCCGGGACAGGGACGTTCGGGGAGCTGTTTTTT	CASTSGTGTFGELFF
TRBJ2-7	TRBV5-1	-	TRBD1	TGCGCCAGCGGTATCCGTGGGACAGGGGACGAGCAGTACTTC	CASGIRGTGDEQYF
TRBJ2-1	TRBV2	few	-	TGTGCCAGCAGTAGGGGTCAAAGCTCCTACAATGAGCAGTTCTTC	CASSRGQSSYNEQFF
TRBJ1-1	TRBV7-3	-	TRBD1	TGTGCCAGCAGCTCAGGACAGGGGTGGCACACTGAAGCTTTCTTT	CASSSGQGWHTEAFF
TRBJ1-2	TRBV27	-	TRBD1	TGTGCCAGCAGTCGTCGACAGGGGCTCCCCTATGGCTACACCTTC	CASSRRQGLPYGYTF
TRBJ1-1	TRBV18	-	-	TGTGCCAGCTCACCAACCCATGGTGAGGAAGCTTTCTTT	CASSPTHGEEAFF
TRBJ2-7	TRBV30	-	-	TGTGCCTGCACAGGGTTTATTCCCTACGAGCAGTACTTC	CACTGFIPYEQYF
TRBJ2-5	TRBV10-3	-	TRBD2	TGTGCCATCAGGCAGGGTTTAGCGGGAGTAGGGCAAGAGACCCAGTACTTC	CAIRQGLAGVGQETQYF
TRBJ2-3	TRBV10-1	-	-	TGCGCCAGCAGCCGAGGACCCAGGGGAACAGATACGCAGTATTTT	CASSRGPRGTDTQYF
TRBJ2-1	TRBV27	-	-	TGTGCCAGCAGTTTACAGGAAAGCTCCTACAATGAGCAGTTCTTC	CASSLQESSYNEQFF
TRBJ2-1	TRBV9	-	TRBD1	TGTGCCAGCAGCGCCTTGCGGACAGGGGTTTACAATGAGCAGTTCTTC	CASSALRTGVYNEQFF
TRBJ1-6	TRBV7-9	few	-	TGTGCCAGCAGCTTAGTCAGCTCCTATAATTCACCCCTCCACTTT	CASSLVSSYNSPLHF
TRBJ2-5	TRBV28	-	TRBD2	TGTGCCAGCAGTTTAAGGGGTAGCGGGCGCCAAGAGACCCAGTACTTC	CASSLRGSGRQETQYF
TRBJ1-6	TRBV6-6	-	-	TGTGCCAGCAGTTACTCGCAGGACAGCACATATTCACCCCTCCACTTT	CASSYSQDSTYSPLHF
TRBJ2-7	TRBV4-1	many	-	TGCGCCAGCAGCCAACCACGGCGGGGGCGCGACGAGCAGTACTTC	CASSQPRRGRDEQYF
TRBJ1-3	TRBV15	-	-	TGTGCCACCAGCAGAGGGGGCAGTACTGGAAACACCATATATTTT	CATSRGGSTGNTIYF
TRBJ2-3	TRBV20-1	-	-	TGCAGTGCTGACCGACTAGATACGCAGTATTTT	CSADRLDTQYF
TRBJ1-6	TRBV7-2	once	-	TGTGCCAGCAGCTTAGGTGTAGATTCACCCCTCCACTTT	CASSLGVDSPLHF
TRBJ1-5	TRBV4-1	medium-sized	TRBD1	TGCGCCAGCAGCCAAGATTTCGGACAGGGGCATCAGCCCCAGCATTTT	CASSQDFGQGHQPQHF
TRBJ2-4	TRBV5-4	-	-	TGTGCCAGCAGCTTTTTCGGCGGCAAAAACATTCAGTACTTC	CASSFFGGKNIQYF
TRBJ1-2	TRBV4-1	-	TRBD1	TGCGCCAGCAGCGTCCACCGGGACAGGAACTATGGCTACACCTTC	CASSVHRDRNYGYTF
TRBJ2-3	TRBV11-3	-	-	TGTGCCAGCAGCCACACGGGGGTAGCGGACACAGATACGCAGTATTTT	CASSHTGVADTDTQYF
TRBJ2-7	TRBV2	-	TRBD1	TGTGCCAGCAGTGAGTTGGGACAGGGGTTCTACGAGCAGTACTTC	CASSELGQGFYEQYF
TRBJ2-5	TRBV7-9	-	TRBD2	TGTGCCAGCAGCTTGGGACTAGCCTCAGAGACCCAGTACTTC	CASSLGLASETQYF
TRBJ1-2	TRBV4-1	-	-	TGCGCCAGCAGCCACACAGTCTATGGCTACACCTTC	CASSHTVYGYTF
TRBJ1-2	TRBV30	-	TRBD1	TGTGCCGGATTACCGGGACAGGGGTTGAACTATGGCTACACCTTC	CAGLPGQGLNYGYTF